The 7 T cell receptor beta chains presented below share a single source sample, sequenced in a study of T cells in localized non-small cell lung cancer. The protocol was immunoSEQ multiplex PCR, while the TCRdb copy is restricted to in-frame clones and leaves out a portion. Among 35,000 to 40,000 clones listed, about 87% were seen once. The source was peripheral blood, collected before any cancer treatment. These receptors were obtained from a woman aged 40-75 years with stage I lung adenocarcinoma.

The CDR3 spells CASMQTGGSSYEQYF. CDR3 DNA: TGTGCCAGCATGCAGACAGGGGGGAGCTCCTACGAGCAGTACTTC. The rearrangement links TRBV6-1 to TRBJ2-7; 9 positions match TRBD1. Germline loops: CDR1 MNHNS, CDR2 SASEGT. V was clipped by 7 bases and J by 0 bases; unmatched bases: 7. CDR3 size: 15 residues.

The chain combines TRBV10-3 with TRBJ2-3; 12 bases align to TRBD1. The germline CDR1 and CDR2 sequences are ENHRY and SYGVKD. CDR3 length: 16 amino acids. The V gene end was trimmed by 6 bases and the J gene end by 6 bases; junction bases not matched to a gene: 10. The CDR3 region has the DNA TGTGCCATCAGCCTCCAACCGGGACAGGGGGCGGATACGCAGTATTTT. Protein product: CAISLQPGQGADTQYF.

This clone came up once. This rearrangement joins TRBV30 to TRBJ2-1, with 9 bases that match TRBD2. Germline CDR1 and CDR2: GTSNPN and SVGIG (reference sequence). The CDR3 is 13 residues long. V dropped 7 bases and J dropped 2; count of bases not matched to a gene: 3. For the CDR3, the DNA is TGTGCCTATCTAGCGGGAACCTACAATGAGCAGTTCTTC. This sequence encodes CAYLAGTYNEQFF.

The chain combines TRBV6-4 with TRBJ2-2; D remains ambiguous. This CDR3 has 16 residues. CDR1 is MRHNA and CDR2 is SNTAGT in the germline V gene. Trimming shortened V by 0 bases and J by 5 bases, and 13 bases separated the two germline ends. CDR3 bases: TGTGCCAGCAGTGACTCGAGAAGGGCGAGGACCGGGGAGCTGTTTTTT. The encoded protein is CASSDSRRARTGELFF.

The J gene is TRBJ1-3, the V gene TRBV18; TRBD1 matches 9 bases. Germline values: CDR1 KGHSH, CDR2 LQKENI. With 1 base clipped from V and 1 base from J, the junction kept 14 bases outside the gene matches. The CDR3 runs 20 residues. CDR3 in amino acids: CASSPRRSGQGSLSGNTIYF. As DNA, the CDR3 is TGTGCCAGCTCACCACGTCGTAGCGGACAGGGGTCGTTGTCTGGAAACACCATATATTTT.

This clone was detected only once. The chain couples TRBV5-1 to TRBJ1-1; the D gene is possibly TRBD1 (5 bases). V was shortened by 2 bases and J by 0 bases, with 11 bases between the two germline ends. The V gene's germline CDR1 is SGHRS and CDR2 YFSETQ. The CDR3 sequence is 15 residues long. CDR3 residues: CASSFGAGMNTEAFF. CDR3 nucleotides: TGCGCCAGCAGCTTTGGGGCAGGGATGAACACTGAAGCTTTCTTT.

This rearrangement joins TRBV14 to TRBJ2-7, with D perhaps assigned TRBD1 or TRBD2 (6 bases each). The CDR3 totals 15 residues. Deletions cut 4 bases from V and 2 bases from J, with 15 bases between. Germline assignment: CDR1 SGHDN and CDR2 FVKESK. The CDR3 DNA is TGTGCCAGCAGCCTGGTCGGGGGCCGTACCTACGAGCAGTACTTC. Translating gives CASSLVGGRTYEQYF.